What follows describes a single T cell receptor (beta chain). Trimming removed 1 base at V and 1 base at J, with 7 bases between. The CDR3 covers 15 residues. CDR1 is SGHTA and CDR2 is FQGNSA in the germline V gene. Method: immunoSEQ multiplex PCR; TCRdb's copy keeps in-frame clones and lacks some. This table has over 75,000 clones, 78% appearing once. This entry is derived from a study of blood T cell repertoires in COVID-19. The TCR sequence derives from a human donor in a cohort sampled during active COVID-19. The gene calls are TRBV7-2 and TRBJ2-2; a weak D match, TRBD1 (6 bases). Sequencing input: peripheral blood. This chain's CDR3 is CASSLEGVNTGELFF. The CDR3 DNA sequence: TGTGCCAGCAGCTTAGAGGGGGTGAACACCGGGGAGCTGTTTTTT.